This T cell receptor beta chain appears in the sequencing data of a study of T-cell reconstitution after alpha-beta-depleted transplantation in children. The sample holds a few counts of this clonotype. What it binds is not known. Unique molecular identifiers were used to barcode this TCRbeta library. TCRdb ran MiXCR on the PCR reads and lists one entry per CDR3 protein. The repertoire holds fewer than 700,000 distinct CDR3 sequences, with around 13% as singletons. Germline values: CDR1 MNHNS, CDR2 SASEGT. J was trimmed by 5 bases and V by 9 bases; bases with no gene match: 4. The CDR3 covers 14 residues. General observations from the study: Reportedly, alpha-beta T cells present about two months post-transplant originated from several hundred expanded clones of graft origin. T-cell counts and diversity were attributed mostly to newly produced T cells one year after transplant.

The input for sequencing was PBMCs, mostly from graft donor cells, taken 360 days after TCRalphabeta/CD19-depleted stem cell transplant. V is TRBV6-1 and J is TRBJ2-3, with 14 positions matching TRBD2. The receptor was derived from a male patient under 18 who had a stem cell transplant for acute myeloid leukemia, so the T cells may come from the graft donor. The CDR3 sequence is CASWGLAGVDTQYF. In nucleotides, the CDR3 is TGTGCCAGTTGGGGACTAGCGGGAGTAGATACGCAGTATTTT.